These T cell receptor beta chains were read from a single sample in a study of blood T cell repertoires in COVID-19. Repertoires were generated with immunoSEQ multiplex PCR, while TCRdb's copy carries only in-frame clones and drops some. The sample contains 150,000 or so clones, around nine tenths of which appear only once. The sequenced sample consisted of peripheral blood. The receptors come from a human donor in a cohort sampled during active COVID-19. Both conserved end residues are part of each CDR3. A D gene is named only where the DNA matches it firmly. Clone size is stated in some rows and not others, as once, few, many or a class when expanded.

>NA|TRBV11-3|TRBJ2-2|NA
CASSLVPASGSGELFF
TGTGCCAGCAGCTTAGTGCCAGCATCCGGGTCCGGGGAGCTGTTTTTT
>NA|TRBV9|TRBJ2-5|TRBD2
CASSVVGGGRETQYF
TGTGCCAGCAGCGTAGTCGGCGGGGGGCGGGAGACCCAGTACTTC
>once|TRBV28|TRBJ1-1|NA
CASSLAENLLNTEAFF
TGTGCCAGCAGTTTAGCGGAGAATCTCCTGAACACTGAAGCTTTCTTT
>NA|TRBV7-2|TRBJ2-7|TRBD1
CASSLEGALLSYEQYF
TGTGCCAGCAGTCTAGAGGGGGCGCTCCTTTCCTACGAGCAGTACTTC
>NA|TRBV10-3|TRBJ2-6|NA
CAISRGTGNSGANVLTF
TGTGCCATCTCTAGGGGGACGGGGAACTCTGGGGCCAACGTCCTGACTTTC
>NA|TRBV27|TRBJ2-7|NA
CATSIQQYF
TGTGCCACATCCATCCAGCAGTACTTC
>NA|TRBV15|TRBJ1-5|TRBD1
CATSSGTGVLRSNQPQHF
TGTGCCACCAGCTCCGGGACAGGGGTCCTGCGGAGCAATCAGCCCCAGCATTTT
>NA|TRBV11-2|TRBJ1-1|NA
CASSLDRDFEAFF
TGTGCCAGCAGCTTAGATCGAGACTTTGAAGCTTTCTTT
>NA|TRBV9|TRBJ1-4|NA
CASSVGGTGNEKLFF
TGTGCCAGCAGCGTAGGAGGCACGGGGAATGAAAAACTGTTTTTT
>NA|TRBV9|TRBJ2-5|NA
CASSVGGAPTSETQYF
TGTGCCAGCAGCGTAGGAGGAGCCCCTACTAGTGAGACCCAGTACTTC
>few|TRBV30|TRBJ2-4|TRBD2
CAWSGTSGAKNIQYF
TGTGCCTGGTCAGGGACTAGCGGAGCCAAAAACATTCAGTACTTC
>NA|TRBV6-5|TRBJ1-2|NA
CASRDLGGYGYTF
TGTGCCAGCAGAGATCTGGGGGGCTATGGCTACACCTTC
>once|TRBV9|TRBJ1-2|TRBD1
CASSGRQGLFYGYTF
TGTGCCAGCAGCGGCCGACAGGGGCTGTTCTATGGCTACACCTTC
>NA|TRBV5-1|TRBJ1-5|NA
CASSLEGGKNQPQHF
TGCGCCAGCAGCTTGGAAGGAGGGAAGAACCAGCCCCAGCATTTT
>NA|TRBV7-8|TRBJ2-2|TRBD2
CASSLLAGGPGELFF
TGTGCCAGCAGCTTACTAGCGGGGGGCCCCGGGGAGCTGTTTTTT
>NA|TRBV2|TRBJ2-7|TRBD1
CASGGQGYDEQYF
TGTGCCAGCGGTGGACAGGGCTATGACGAGCAGTACTTC
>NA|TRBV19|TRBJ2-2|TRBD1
CASRRGQGAADTGELFF
TGTGCCAGTAGAAGGGGACAGGGGGCGGCGGACACCGGGGAGCTGTTTTTT
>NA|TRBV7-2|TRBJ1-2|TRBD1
CASSPTTYRGGYGYTF
TGTGCCAGCAGCCCCACAACTTACAGGGGCGGGTATGGCTACACCTTC
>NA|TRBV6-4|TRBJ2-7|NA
CASSKRENYEQYF
TGTGCCAGCAGCAAGAGAGAAAACTACGAGCAGTACTTC
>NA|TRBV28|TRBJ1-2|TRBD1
CASSRTGVGNYGYTF
TGTGCCAGCAGCCGGACAGGGGTTGGAAACTATGGCTACACCTTC
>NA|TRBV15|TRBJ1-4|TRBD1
CATSRDQSSGTGIEKLFF
TGTGCCACCAGCAGAGATCAGTCGTCCGGGACAGGGATTGAAAAACTGTTTTTT
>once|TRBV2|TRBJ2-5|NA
CACASEQTQYF
TGTGCCTGTGCTAGCGAACAGACCCAGTACTTC
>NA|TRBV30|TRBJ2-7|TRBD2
CAWSGVAGVGREQYF
TGTGCCTGGAGTGGTGTAGCGGGAGTCGGGAGGGAGCAGTACTTC
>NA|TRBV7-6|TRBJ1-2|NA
CASSLTDRDYGYTF
TGTGCCAGCAGCTTAACCGACAGAGACTATGGCTACACCTTC
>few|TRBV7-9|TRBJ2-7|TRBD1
CASRGTAYEQYF
TGTGCCAGCAGAGGGACAGCTTACGAGCAGTACTTC
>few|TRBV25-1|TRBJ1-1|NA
CASGGDWGNTEAFF
TGTGCCAGCGGGGGGGACTGGGGGAACACTGAAGCTTTCTTT
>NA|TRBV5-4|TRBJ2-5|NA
CASSLAGRRGETQYF
TGTGCCAGCAGCTTGGCCGGGCGGCGAGGGGAGACCCAGTACTTC
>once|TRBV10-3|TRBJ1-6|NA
CAISVDLANNSPLHF
TGTGCCATCAGTGTGGACCTAGCCAATAATTCACCCCTCCACTTT
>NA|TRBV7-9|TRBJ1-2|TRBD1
CAKDRADYGYTF
TGTGCCAAAGACAGGGCTGACTATGGCTACACCTTC
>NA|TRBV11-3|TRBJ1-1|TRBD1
CASSSHRGATEAFF
TGTGCCAGCAGCTCCCACAGGGGAGCCACTGAAGCTTTCTTT
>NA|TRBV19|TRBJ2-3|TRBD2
CASSLTYSGTMAGNTQYF
TGTGCCAGTAGTCTCACCTATAGCGGGACGATGGCGGGAAATACGCAGTATTTT
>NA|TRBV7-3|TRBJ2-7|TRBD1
CASSLNGQGYEQYF
TGTGCCAGCAGCTTAAACGGACAGGGCTACGAGCAGTACTTC
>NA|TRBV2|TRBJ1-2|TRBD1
CASGGTGDYGYTF
TGTGCCAGCGGAGGTACAGGGGACTATGGCTACACCTTC
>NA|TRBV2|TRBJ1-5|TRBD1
CASSGETGNQPQHF
TGTGCCAGCAGTGGGGAGACAGGGAATCAGCCCCAGCATTTT
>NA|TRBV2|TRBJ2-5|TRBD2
CAGLAGLQETQYF
TGTGCCGGTCTAGCGGGCCTCCAAGAGACCCAGTACTTC
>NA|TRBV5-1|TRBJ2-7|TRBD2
CASSLDLAGALYEQYF
TGCGCCAGCAGCTTGGACCTAGCGGGGGCCCTCTACGAGCAGTACTTC
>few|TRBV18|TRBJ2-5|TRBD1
CASSPGDRAQETQYF
TGTGCCAGCTCACCAGGGGACAGGGCCCAAGAGACCCAGTACTTC
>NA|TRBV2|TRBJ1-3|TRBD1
CASRLTDRVPGNTIYF
TGTGCCAGCAGGCTAACCGACAGGGTCCCTGGAAACACCATATATTTT
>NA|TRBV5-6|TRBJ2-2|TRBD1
CASSLLRDRDTGELFF
TGTGCCAGCAGCCTCCTCCGGGACAGAGACACCGGGGAGCTGTTTTTT
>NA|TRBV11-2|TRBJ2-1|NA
CASSFFRWREQFF
TGTGCCAGCAGCTTTTTTCGGTGGCGGGAGCAGTTCTTC
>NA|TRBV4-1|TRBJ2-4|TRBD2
CASSQVPPLAGGSNIQYF
TGCGCCAGCAGCCAAGTTCCCCCCCTAGCGGGAGGTTCGAACATTCAGTACTTC
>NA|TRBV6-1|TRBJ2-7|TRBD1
CASSEGPGQGKNEQYF
TGTGCCAGCAGTGAAGGACCGGGACAGGGAAAGAACGAGCAGTACTTC
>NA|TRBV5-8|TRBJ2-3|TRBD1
CASSFSQMGQGLDTQYF
TGTGCCAGCAGCTTCTCTCAAATGGGACAGGGTTTAGATACGCAGTATTTT
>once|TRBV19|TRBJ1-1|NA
CASSIFMAGMNTEAFF
TGTGCCAGTAGTATATTTATGGCGGGCATGAACACTGAAGCTTTCTTT
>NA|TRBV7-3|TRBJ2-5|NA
CASSLGARTQETQYF
TGTGCCAGCAGCTTAGGGGCTAGAACACAAGAGACCCAGTACTTC
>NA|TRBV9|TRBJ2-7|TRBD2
CASSPGGGEIKQYF
TGTGCCAGCAGCCCAGGCGGGGGGGAGATAAAGCAGTACTTC
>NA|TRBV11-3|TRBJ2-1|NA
CASSHDRPRGSYNEQFF
TGTGCCAGCAGCCACGACCGGCCCAGGGGATCCTACAATGAGCAGTTCTTC
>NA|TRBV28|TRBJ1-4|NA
CASSPPGGTNEKLFF
TGTGCCAGCAGTCCCCCGGGGGGCACTAATGAAAAACTGTTTTTT